Below are 5 T cell receptor beta chains sequenced from a single sample in a study of blood T cell repertoires in COVID-19. Repertoires were generated with immunoSEQ multiplex PCR, while TCRdb's copy carries only in-frame clones and drops some. The sample carries 150,000 to 200,000 clones, around 87% recorded once. Sequenced: peripheral blood. These receptors were collected from a man aged 35 to 55 with active or convalescent COVID-19.

This chain connects TRBV29-1 to TRBJ1-2, with D possibly matching TRBD1 (6 bases). Germline CDR1 reads SQVTM; CDR2 reads ANQGSEA. Trimming left V 4 bases short and J 8 bases short, with 14 bases between. This CDR3 is built from 12 residues. The CDR3: CSVVEAGEGYTF. Written as DNA, the CDR3 is TGCAGCGTTGTTGAGGCAGGGGAAGGCTACACCTTC.

The rearrangement uses TRBV13 and TRBJ2-7; maybe TRBD1 (6 bases). This CDR3 contains 14 residues. CDR1 is PRHDT, CDR2 FYEKMQ, per germline (reference sequence). V shed 5 bases and J shed 3 bases, with 14 bases lying between them. The CDR3 protein is CASSLATGVYEQYF. The CDR3 bases are TGTGCCAGCAGCCTTGCGACAGGAGTCTACGAGCAGTACTTC.

The chain joins TRBV19 to TRBJ2-7, with 9 bases that match TRBD1. Germline V gives CDR1 LNHDA, CDR2 SQIVND (reference sequence). The V segment lost 4 bases and the J segment 2 bases; nucleotides outside the gene matches: 3. This CDR3 is built from 14 residues. Here the CDR3 DNA reads TGTGCCAGTAGTAAGGGGACAGGGACCTACGAGCAGTACTTC. Translated: CASSKGTGTYEQYF. Supplemented by reference TRBV19 and TRBJ2-7, the full variable domain reads DGGITQSPKYLFRKEGQNVTLSCEQNLNHDAMYWYRQDPGQGLRLIYYSQIVNDFQKGDIAEGYSVSREKKESFPLTVTSAQKNPTAFYLCASSKGTGTYEQYFGPGTRLTVT.

This clone was observed once. The chain employs TRBV18 and TRBJ2-1; D is possibly TRBD1 (5 bases). CDR3 length equals 15 residues. The ends were cut back, 4 bases at V and 7 bases at J, with 17 bases in the middle. Germline V gives CDR1 KGHSH, CDR2 LQKENI. The DNA of the CDR3 is TGTGCCAGCTCACTAAGCACAGGAGCAGGGAATGAGCAGTTCTTC. It specifies CASSLSTGAGNEQFF.

The rearrangement uses TRBV19 and TRBJ1-1, with D maybe TRBD1 (6 bases). The length of the CDR3 is 12 residues. V lost 5 bases, J lost 10 bases, and 14 bases lay in between. From germline, CDR1 is LNHDA and CDR2 SQIVND (reference sequence). CDR3 region: CASSEPGVIAFF. CDR3 bases: TGTGCCAGTAGTGAACCAGGGGTGATAGCTTTCTTT.